Presented here are 27 T cell receptor beta chains from one specimen sequenced in a study of blood T cell repertoires in COVID-19. Profiled with immunoSEQ multiplex PCR; TCRdb holds only in-frame clones, not every one. This sample has 90,000 to 100,000 clones; about 89% occur once, and the top ten carry roughly 2.6%. Specimen: peripheral blood. The receptors come from a man aged 50-60 years with COVID-19, enrolled during active disease.

Concerning this clone: The germline gene is not matched at one end of the junction; a read error may be the cause. The chain combines TRBV11-2 with TRBJ2-1, with 9 bases lining up with TRBD1. The length of the CDR3 is 16 residues. Germline lookup yields CDR1 SGHAT and CDR2 FQNNGV. The CDR3 is CASSLETGGGLMEQFF. CDR3 DNA sequence: TGTGCCAGCAGCCTAGAGACAGGGGGGGGACTCATGGAGCAGTTCTTC.

This chain connects TRBV29-1 to TRBJ2-5; D remains unclear. V lost 5 bases, J lost 3 bases, and 10 bases lay in between. Germline-derived CDR1 and CDR2 are SQVTM and ANQGSEA. The CDR3 has 12 residues. In DNA, the CDR3 is TGCAGCGTTTACGGGTGGAAAGAGACCCAGTACTTC. It specifies CSVYGWKETQYF.

V usage is TRBV7-3 and J usage is TRBJ2-1, with 7 positions matching TRBD2. Germline V CDR1 and CDR2: SGHTA, FQGTGA. The CDR3 totals 14 residues. Losses at the gene ends were 6 bases for V and 8 bases for J; bases not matched to a gene: 10. This chain's CDR3 is CASSSGLGVDEQFF. The CDR3 DNA is TGTGCCAGCAGTTCCGGACTAGGGGTAGATGAGCAGTTCTTC.

V and J are TRBV5-1 and TRBJ1-6; unclear D gene. Germline values: CDR1 SGHRS, CDR2 YFSETQ. Trimming stripped 2 bases from V and 0 bases from J, with 9 bases between. This CDR3 is built from 16 residues. This chain's CDR3 is CASSFVGDSYNSPLHF. CDR3 DNA sequence: TGCGCCAGCAGCTTCGTCGGGGACTCCTATAATTCACCCCTCCACTTT.

J is TRBJ2-1 and V is TRBV18, with D perhaps matching TRBD2 (6 bases). Trimming left V 0 bases short and J 0 bases short, with 9 bases between. This CDR3 has 16 residues. Germline V gene data show CDR1 as KGHSH and CDR2 as LQKENI. CDR3 region: CASSPPGGVSYNEQFF. The CDR3 region has the DNA TGTGCCAGCTCACCACCAGGCGGGGTCTCCTACAATGAGCAGTTCTTC.

The chain carries TRBV5-1 and TRBJ1-1; 7 positions match TRBD1. The CDR3 is 14 amino acids. After removal of 3 bases from V and 7 bases from J, the junction contained 9 bases not matched to a gene. Germline CDR1 and CDR2: SGHRS and YFSETQ. The CDR3 spells CASSSGAGGVEAFF. As DNA, the CDR3 is TGCGCCAGCAGCTCGGGAGCAGGGGGAGTTGAAGCTTTCTTT.

The chain recombines TRBV7-9 with TRBJ2-5, with D maybe TRBD2 (5 bases). The V end lost 3 bases, the J end lost 3 bases, and 8 bases lay between the germline ends. CDR1 and CDR2 (germline): SEHNR, FQNEAQ (reference sequence). CDR3 size: 13 residues. The CDR3 DNA follows: TGTGCCAGCAGCTTCTCCGGGAAAGAGACCCAGTACTTC. Translation gives CASSFSGKETQYF. The variable domain in full, with the rest retrieved from reference TRBV7-9 and TRBJ2-5, is DTGVSQNPRHKITKRGQNVTFRCDPISEHNRLYWYRQTLGQGPEFLTYFQNEAQLEKSRLLSDRFSAERPKGSFSTLEIQRTEQGDSAMYLCASSFSGKETQYFGPGTRLLVL.

This clone occurred once. V is TRBV3-1 (or the pseudogene TRBV3-2) and J is TRBJ2-6; TRBD2 agrees at 11 bases. The CDR3 contains 16 residues. The germline CDR1 and CDR2 sequences are LGHDT and YNNKEL (reference sequence). Trimming at V came to 5 bases and at J to 3 bases, leaving 3 bases not matched to a gene. CDR3 coding DNA: TGTGCCAGCAGCAAAGGGACTAGCGGTGGGGCCAACGTCCTGACTTTC. Amino acid sequence: CASSKGTSGGANVLTF.

This clone was found once. This chain uses TRBV20-1 with TRBJ2-1; a weak D match, TRBD1 (6 bases). The V and J ends lost 3 bases and 5 bases respectively, with 14 bases between them. Germline V lookup: CDR1 DFQATT, CDR2 SNEGSKA (reference sequence). This CDR3 is built from 14 residues. In nucleotides, the CDR3 is TGCAGTGCTAGTGGACAGCTAGGGGACAATGAGCAGTTCTTC. Translated: CSASGQLGDNEQFF.

Here the CDR3 DNA reads TGCGCCAGCAGCTCCACAACCGGACAGGGAAGGCGCCAAGAGACCCAGTACTTC. As protein: CASSSTTGQGRRQETQYF. This chain uses TRBV5-1 with TRBJ2-5; 8 nucleotides line up with TRBD1. V lost 3 bases to trimming and J lost 1 base; unmatched junction nucleotides: 14. The CDR3 loop spans 18 amino acids. Germline V CDR1 and CDR2: SGHRS, YFSETQ.

The V call is TRBV18, the J call TRBJ1-4, with a tentative D call TRBD1 (6 bases). Trimming took 4 bases from V and 8 from J, leaving 14 bases between them. Germline V gene sequence: CDR1 KGHSH, CDR2 LQKENI. The CDR3 is 14 residues long. DNA of the CDR3: TGTGCCAGCTCACTACAGGGACCCGGAGAAAAACTGTTTTTT. It translates to CASSLQGPGEKLFF. The complete variable domain, with remaining parts taken from reference TRBV18 and TRBJ1-4, reads NAGVMQNPRHLVRRRGQEARLRCSPMKGHSHVYWYRQLPEEGLKFMVYLQKENIIDESGMPKERFSAEFPKEGPSILRIQQVVRGDSAAYFCASSLQGPGEKLFFGSGTQLSVL.

This clone was seen a single time. The CDR3 coding sequence is TGTGCCACCAACAGCGCAGGGGGGCTCGGCAATCAGCCCCAGCATTTT. The encoded protein is CATNSAGGLGNQPQHF. The chain joins TRBV24-1 to TRBJ1-5, with TRBD1 matching over 7 bases. The J segment lost 2 bases and the V segment lost 8 bases, leaving 11 bases of the junction unmatched. CDR1 is KGHDR and CDR2 is SFDVKD in the germline V gene. The CDR3 sequence is 16 residues long.

The chain recombines TRBV4-2 with TRBJ2-2; 9 nucleotides match TRBD2. The CDR3 contains 17 residues. V was pared by 0 bases and J by 7 bases, with 9 bases of the junction left unmatched. Germline values: CDR1 LGHNA, CDR2 YNFKEQ. CDR3 amino acids: CASSQDISGGLLGELFF. In nucleotides, the CDR3 is TGTGCCAGCAGCCAAGACATTAGCGGGGGTCTTCTCGGGGAGCTGTTTTTT.

Written as DNA, the CDR3 is TGTGCCAGCTCACAGGGACAGGGGAAAGAGACCCAGTACTTC. Its translation: CASSQGQGKETQYF. This chain joins TRBV18 and TRBJ2-5; TRBD1 aligns across 10 bases. This CDR3 spans 14 amino acids. The ends lost 4 bases at V and 3 bases at J; junction bases unmatched: 2. The germline CDR1 and CDR2 sequences are KGHSH and LQKENI.

The chain employs TRBV28 and TRBJ2-7; TRBD1 matches 7 bases. The J segment lost 3 bases and the V segment lost 1 base, leaving 6 bases of the junction unmatched. Germline assignment: CDR1 MDHEN and CDR2 SYDVKM. The CDR3 is made up of 15 amino acids. CDR3 sequence (DNA): TGTGCCAGCAGTTTATTAGGGGGCGCCATCTACGAGCAGTACTTC. Amino acid sequence: CASSLLGGAIYEQYF.

V and J are TRBV5-1 and TRBJ1-6; D not resolved. Germline CDR1 SGHRS, CDR2 YFSETQ. Trimming removed 0 bases at V and 8 bases at J, with 12 bases between. The CDR3 has 15 amino acids. CDR3 sequence: CASSLATGKHSPLHF. CDR3 nucleotides: TGCGCCAGCAGCTTGGCCACGGGGAAGCATTCACCCCTCCACTTT.

The J gene is TRBJ1-6, the V gene TRBV4-2; D ambiguous. CDR3 size: 18 residues. The V end was cut by 0 bases, the J end by 5 bases, with 17 bases between. CDR1 is LGHNA and CDR2 is YNFKEQ in the germline V gene. The DNA for the CDR3 is TGTGCCAGCAGCCAAGAGGCCCCACAGAGGGCCCATAATTCACCCCTCCACTTT. This gives the protein CASSQEAPQRAHNSPLHF.

The chain is built from TRBV11-2 and TRBJ2-7; 7 positions match TRBD2. The CDR3 is 12 amino acids. Germline assignment: CDR1 SGHAT and CDR2 FQNNGV. J lost 4 bases, V lost 5 bases, and 2 bases had no gene match. The CDR3 loop is CASSLSGYEQYF. The CDR3 DNA follows: TGTGCCAGCAGCCTTAGCGGGTACGAGCAGTACTTC.

The chain couples TRBV18 to TRBJ1-5; D unclear. CDR1 is KGHSH, CDR2 LQKENI, per germline. The V gene lost 4 bases and the J gene lost 2 bases, with 6 bases spanning the gap. CDR3 length: 13 amino acids. The CDR3 region is CASSRQGNQPQHF. The CDR3 bases are TGTGCCAGCTCACGGCAGGGCAATCAGCCCCAGCATTTT.

The chain employs TRBV5-4 and TRBJ1-3; D is uncertain. V gave up 1 base and J gave up 0 bases, with 14 bases separating them. Germline-derived CDR1 and CDR2 are SGHNT and YYREEE (reference sequence). There are 17 residues in the CDR3. This chain's CDR3 is CASSLWGGWRSGNTIYF. CDR3 DNA: TGTGCCAGCAGCTTGTGGGGAGGATGGCGCTCTGGAAACACCATATATTTT.

This clone was seen a few times. V and J are TRBV2 and TRBJ1-5; 8 nucleotides agree with TRBD1. V lost 6 bases, J lost 3 bases, and 4 bases stayed unmatched. The CDR3 spans 14 residues. Germline V gene sequence: CDR1 SNHLY, CDR2 FYNNEI. The CDR3 DNA is TGTGCCAGCAGGGGACAGGTTCCCAATCAGCCCCAGCATTTT. Protein sequence: CASRGQVPNQPQHF.

The CDR3 here is CASSVGGDNSPLHF. CDR3 coding DNA: TGTGCCAGCAGCGTAGGGGGGGATAATTCACCCCTCCACTTT. The V call is TRBV9, the J call TRBJ1-6; TRBD1 is a possible D gene (5 bases). The CDR3 loop spans 14 amino acids. The germline V gene has CDR1 SGDLS and CDR2 YYNGEE. Trimming stripped 0 bases from V and 5 bases from J, with 6 bases between. The whole variable domain, remainder taken from reference TRBV9 and TRBJ1-6, is DSGVTQTPKHLITATGQRVTLRCSPRSGDLSVYWYQQSLDQGLQFLIQYYNGEERAKGNILERFSAQQFPDLHSELNLSSLELGDSALYFCASSVGGDNSPLHFGNGTRLTVT.

This clone was counted a single time. The rearrangement joins TRBV14 to TRBJ2-7, with D possibly matching TRBD1 (5 bases). CDR3 length equals 13 residues. CDR1 and CDR2 from the germline V gene are SGHDN and FVKESK. V gave up 3 bases and J gave up 3 bases, with 9 bases separating them. The CDR3 nucleotides are TGTGCCAGCAGCCAGCCAGGGTTCTACGAGCAGTACTTC. Translation gives CASSQPGFYEQYF.

V gene TRBV11-3 combines with J gene TRBJ2-5, with TRBD1 matching 8 bases. V lost 3 bases and J lost 5; bases outside the gene matches: 8. This CDR3 spans 15 amino acids. CDR1 and CDR2 from the germline V gene are SGHNT and YENEEA. The CDR3 region has the DNA TGTGCCAGCAGCTTGGACAGGGTGGCGTCTGAGACCCAGTACTTC. Amino acid sequence: CASSLDRVASETQYF.

This chain joins TRBV3-1 (or the pseudogene TRBV3-2) and TRBJ1-2, with TRBD1 as a possible D gene (5 bases). This CDR3 region has 16 residues. The germline V gene encodes CDR1 LGHDT and CDR2 YNNKEL (reference sequence). Deletions cut 7 bases from V and 2 bases from J, with 20 bases between. The DNA for the CDR3 is TGTGCCAGCACCCGGACGAAGAACGGGGGGAACTATGGCTACACCTTC. Protein sequence: CASTRTKNGGNYGYTF.

As DNA, the CDR3 is TGTGCCAGTAGAAGTAGTGAGACTAGAAGTGGGGAGCTGTTTTTT. Encoded protein: CASRSSETRSGELFF. The chain has TRBV19 and TRBJ2-2; the D gene is possibly TRBD2 (6 bases). Germline CDR1 and CDR2: LNHDA and SQIVND (reference sequence). Trimming pared 6 bases from V and 8 bases from J, leaving 19 bases between. The CDR3 extends over 15 amino acids.

V is TRBV7-2 and J is TRBJ2-7, with D possibly matching TRBD2 (6 bases). The germline V gene encodes CDR1 SGHTA and CDR2 FQGNSA. The CDR3 runs 14 residues. The V gene lost 5 bases and the J gene lost 3 bases, with 14 bases spanning the gap. CDR3 amino acids: CASSQRRVNYEQYF. Here the CDR3 DNA reads TGTGCCAGCAGCCAAAGGAGGGTGAACTACGAGCAGTACTTC.